Listed below are T cell receptor beta chains from one sample, sequenced in a study of cytomegalovirus exposure and HLA in healthy donors. Method: immunoSEQ multiplex PCR; TCRdb's copy keeps in-frame clones and lacks some. The sample has more than 110,000 clones; roughly four fifths are singletons. Sequenced sample: PBMCs. These receptors came from a human donor in good health. Both conserved end residues are part of each CDR3. Each record gives: V gene, J gene, CDR3 protein.

TRBV5-6,TRBJ2-2,CASSRDYPRAGELFF
TRBV11-3,TRBJ2-5,CASSLFFRSSGQETQYF
TRBV6-5,TRBJ2-5,CASSYAGTSAAQTQYF
TRBV6-6,TRBJ2-7,CASIDGRTGGYEQYF
TRBV6-5,TRBJ2-2,CASSHRPETGELFF
TRBV30,TRBJ2-6,CAWSAPRTVSGANVLTF
TRBV30,TRBJ1-2,CAWNGGGADGYTF
TRBV7-3,TRBJ2-3,CASSPGLAGIDTQYF
TRBV6-5,TRBJ2-7,CASTLFAGGKEQYF
TRBV6-1,TRBJ2-7,CASSVTSGKDEQYF
TRBV10-3,TRBJ2-7,CAIDRDRSGEQYF
TRBV5-1,TRBJ2-3,CASSLLSGYYGSSTDTQYF
TRBV7-2,TRBJ2-3,CASSFGVPPTQYF
TRBV19,TRBJ2-2,CASSILTGATGELFF
TRBV15,TRBJ2-7,CATSREDRTVHEQYF
TRBV6-5,TRBJ2-3,CASKKGSDTQYF
TRBV14,TRBJ2-1,CASSQGRGPLNEQFF
TRBV6-5,TRBJ1-1,CASSPRGGTEAFF
TRBV5-6,TRBJ2-5,CASRGQGGQETQYF
TRBV5-1,TRBJ1-2,CASSPPTGDGYTF
TRBV28,TRBJ1-5,CASSYAGINNQPQHF
TRBV11-2,TRBJ2-7,CASSLDYSYEQYF
TRBV7-2,TRBJ1-5,CASSLVVNSNQPQHF
TRBV20-1,TRBJ2-7,CSARGVGDYF
TRBV6-5,TRBJ2-2,CASSYQYTGELFF
TRBV19,TRBJ1-5,CASSGDRAQPQHF
TRBV5-1,TRBJ2-7,CASSRTGSSNEQYF
TRBV5-5,TRBJ1-2,CARGLRGEDDGYTF
TRBV7-9,TRBJ2-2,CASSLTSGVDTGELFF
TRBV6-1,TRBJ2-5,CASSPQTSGGETQYF
TRBV5-1,TRBJ1-5,CASRSTEGSNQPQHF
TRBV5-4,TRBJ2-7,CASSAGGGNYEQYF
TRBV9,TRBJ2-3,CASSVEDNPTDTQYF
TRBV13,TRBJ1-6,CASSSTPLDRRTLHF
TRBV5-1,TRBJ1-6,CASSLAVNSPLHF
TRBV25-1,TRBJ1-2,CASSDGLKRGRWGYTF
TRBV5-5,TRBJ1-5,CASSLAEGTFNQPQHF
TRBV5-6,TRBJ1-6,CASSFTGDRGGSPLHF
TRBV19,TRBJ2-7,CASKYADRTTYEQYF
TRBV4-1,TRBJ2-7,CASSPGRGLFSKQYF
TRBV7-9,TRBJ2-1,CASRAAPSYNEQFF
TRBV5-4,TRBJ1-4,CASSLAATNEKLFF
TRBV6-5,TRBJ2-3,CASSSPTQGNTQYF
TRBV9,TRBJ1-2,CASSVGTTYGYTF
TRBV7-9,TRBJ1-5,CASSLLGGEPQHF
TRBV28,TRBJ1-5,CASSLWGDQPQHF
TRBV21-1,TRBJ2-7,CASSKFGQCDSYEQYF
TRBV28,TRBJ1-4,CASSGPTGIATNEKLFF
TRBV28,TRBJ1-2,CASSSGTGSDYGYTF
TRBV7-9,TRBJ2-7,CASSHGLAGSYEQYF
TRBV9,TRBJ1-1,CASSSTRGSEAFF
TRBV5-1,TRBJ2-2,CASSPSGYVSNTGELFF
TRBV7-9,TRBJ1-5,CASSFYNQPQHF